This T cell receptor (beta chain) was identified during a study of Ad26.COV2.S vaccination and SARS-CoV-2 variants (dated by TCRdb to the early 2020s). Notes on the research overall: Donors in the vaccine arm were drawn from COV1001, a phase I-IIa trial of Ad26.COV2.S in healthy adults that was multicentre, randomized, double-blind and placebo-controlled. Ad26.COV2.S was administered intramuscularly at 5 x 10^10 or 1 x 10^11 viral particles, either as a single shot or as two shots given 56 days apart. A total of 32 samples were included in the TCR-sequenced set, comprising roughly 19 Ad26.COV2.S vaccine recipients, 5 placebo recipients and 8 SARS-CoV-2 convalescent individuals. Sequencing of the TCRbeta repertoire served to evaluate the specificity and breadth of SARS-CoV-2-reactive T cell receptors following Ad26.COV2.S vaccination. Blinding of investigators to trial group allocation was maintained during experiments and outcome assessment. Trial participants were randomized into five groups of five, in which low-dose or high-dose Ad26.COV2.S was given once or twice, or placebo was given on both occasions.

Spanning cysteine to phenylalanine, the CDR3 consists of 17 amino acids. The CDR3 DNA has 51 bases and is translated from base 1. Reading the germline V gene (reference sequence) gives CDR1 SEHNR and CDR2 FQNEAQ. The V and J ends are trimmed by 0 bases and 3 bases, leaving 16 bases between them. For this clone: The antigen this receptor binds is unknown. No base-level quality is on record; no much larger clone is a single base apart.

The immunoSEQ Assay was the method used to sequence TCRbeta CDR3 regions. After extraction, genomic DNA underwent amplification by bias-controlled multiplex PCR, followed by high-throughput sequencing. On the study's bioinformatics: To quantify the absolute abundance of each unique TCRbeta CDR3 region, sequences were collapsed and filtered. Usable DNA was measured by amplifying reference genes present in all nucleated cells, and TCRbeta template counts were normalized to that usable DNA to estimate T cell fraction. Repertoire TCRs were annotated as SARS-CoV-2-specific when V gene, CDR3 amino acid sequence and J gene were exactly matched to a known reactive TCR set. The reference SARS-CoV-2 TCR set came from MIRA and was filtered for enrichment in COVID-19-positive ImmuneCODE repertoires, removing public or cross-reactive TCRs. Using the MIRA antigens, annotated TCRs were further analysed by specific ORF or by position within an ORF. Breadth was defined as the number of annotated unique rearrangements divided by the total number of unique productive rearrangements, and depth was defined as the summed frequency of the annotated unique rearrangements. Two-sided Wilcoxon rank-sum tests were used to compare TCR breadth between groups. Here the immuneACCESS table is served through TCRdb, limited to in-frame sequences with V and J called. Missing clones are a known gap in these copies; in checked studies unresolved V genes cover under half, and the rest lacks a known reason. V, J and clone size derive from that table, while D and trimming were established from the DNA sequence. This sample is represented by a few hundred thousand clones; around nine tenths of them were singletons. Approximately 12% of the sample rests with the top ten.

In the paper's terms, the treatment or condition label means: around 19 received Ad26.COV2.S at low or high dose, single or two shots; 5 received placebo; per-sample allocation not given. Repertoires of vaccine and placebo recipients were sequenced from samples taken on day 63 after the first injection. Between 29 July and 7 August 2020, Cohort 1b enrolled some 25 adults aged 18-55 years at one site in Boston, USA. Ad26.COV2.S consisted of a replication-incompetent adenovirus type 26 vector by which a prefusion-stabilized SARS-CoV-2 spike protein from the original Wuhan strain was expressed. The research as a whole found: Vaccine and placebo recipients had comparable non-spike TCR breadth, which fits with the vaccine containing only spike. Compared with placebo recipients, Ad26.COV2.S recipients showed higher spike-specific TCR breadth (P = 0.0014). The study was not powered to compare responses between vaccine doses or regimens. According to the authors, total T cell responses may have been underestimated by the TCR breadth and depth analyses. Substantial breadth of spike-specific CD8+ and CD4+ T cell responses was reported after vaccination.

This material consisted of peripheral blood, taken in a trial of Ad26.COV2.S vaccine versus placebo. This receptor chain uses TRBV7-9 and TRBJ2-3; tentative D gene TRBD2, with 6 bases matching. The receptor comes from a person aged 18-65 years who received the Ad26.COV2.S COVID-19 vaccine or a placebo. The sequence in DNA is TGTGCCAGCAGCTTAGCGGGAACGGGAGAGGGGACAGATACGCAGTATTTT. Protein translation: CASSLAGTGEGTDTQYF.